Detailed here is one TCR beta chain. The antigen remains undetermined. These data come from a study of memory CD4+ T cells and cytomegalovirus serostatus. Overall study: This sample comes from healthy Belgian adults, roughly 9 CMV seropositive, roughly 22 seronegative.

Regarding the study as a whole: Suggested: most of the CMV-linked TCR signature lies in CD4+ memory cells.

The CDR3 spans 12 residues. Trimming took 1 base from V and 5 from J, leaving 4 bases between them. Per germline, CDR1 SGHVS and CDR2 FNYEAQ. Single viable CD3+CD4+CD8-CD45RO+ cells were sorted as the memory CD4+ T cells. Total CD4+ T cells were enriched by CD4 positive selection. Assay: immunoSEQ multiplex PCR; the TCRdb copy retains only in-frame clones and omits some. This table has 85,000 to 100,000 clones, 75% to 90% appearing once. V is TRBV7-6 and J is TRBJ2-3; D ambiguous. The clonotype originates from an adult in good health and CMV-seropositive. The source material was memory CD4+ T cells from blood. The CDR3 nucleotides are TGTGCCAGCAGCTTAGGACGAGATACGCAGTATTTT. The encoded protein is CASSLGRDTQYF.